Listed here are 18 T cell receptor beta chains from one sample, sequenced in a study of blood T cell repertoires in COVID-19. Assay used: immunoSEQ multiplex PCR; TCRdb lists only in-frame clones, some missing. The sample records under 130,000 clones, around 79% being singletons. Sample: peripheral blood. The receptors shown here come from a man between 65 and 80 years old with active or convalescent COVID-19.

The rearrangement joins TRBV19 to TRBJ1-1; no definite D call. Trimming stripped 4 bases from V and 5 bases from J, with 8 bases between. Germline CDR1 LNHDA, CDR2 SQIVND (reference sequence). The CDR3 has 12 amino acids. The chain's CDR3 is CASSTGWTEAFF. CDR3 bases: TGTGCCAGTAGTACGGGGTGGACTGAAGCTTTCTTT. Drawing the rest from reference TRBV19 and TRBJ1-1, the complete variable domain is DGGITQSPKYLFRKEGQNVTLSCEQNLNHDAMYWYRQDPGQGLRLIYYSQIVNDFQKGDIAEGYSVSREKKESFPLTVTSAQKNPTAFYLCASSTGWTEAFFGQGTRLTVV.

The rearrangement links TRBV7-3 to TRBJ1-4; unclear D gene. The CDR3 is 14 residues long. Germline V CDR1 and CDR2: SGHTA, FQGTGA. The V and J ends lost 3 bases and 4 bases respectively, with 9 bases between them. Written as DNA, the CDR3 is TGTGCCAGCAGCTTGAGGCAGTATAATGAAAAACTGTTTTTT. Translating it yields CASSLRQYNEKLFF.

The CDR3 coding sequence is TGTGCCAGCAGCACGGAGATTTACATGAACACTGAAGCTTTCTTT. Amino acid sequence: CASSTEIYMNTEAFF. The rearrangement links TRBV21-1 to TRBJ1-1. TRBV21-1 is shown as a pseudogene. The CDR3 consists of 15 residues.

The chain recombines TRBV3-1 (or the pseudogene TRBV3-2) with TRBJ2-5; 7 nucleotides align to TRBD2. The CDR3 length is 16 residues. V shed 4 bases and J 4 bases; nucleotides not matched to a gene: 12. CDR1 and CDR2 (germline): LGHDT, YNNKEL (reference sequence). The DNA for the CDR3 is TGTGCCAGCAGCCTCCGCGGAGTGGGGGGGGGAGAGACCCAGTACTTC. Translating it yields CASSLRGVGGGETQYF.

The chain has TRBV5-4 and TRBJ2-1, with TRBD2 matching over 12 bases. The CDR3 runs 18 residues. Germline assignment: CDR1 SGHNT and CDR2 YYREEE (reference sequence). V was clipped by 1 base and J by 6 bases; unmatched bases: 11. CDR3 bases: TGTGCCAGCAGCTTGTTGCCTAGCGGGAGGGCCTTTTCCAATGAGCAGTTCTTC. Translated: CASSLLPSGRAFSNEQFF.

This chain links TRBV5-1 with TRBJ2-2; D gene unclear. The germline V gene encodes CDR1 SGHRS and CDR2 YFSETQ. The CDR3 is 15 amino acids. V lost 0 bases and J 0 bases, leaving 6 bases between the germline ends. The CDR3 spells CASSLVSPNTGELFF. CDR3 sequence (DNA): TGCGCCAGCAGCTTGGTATCTCCGAACACCGGGGAGCTGTTTTTT.

The chain recombines TRBV7-8 with TRBJ1-1; 9 nucleotides align to TRBD1. After removal of 5 bases from V and 9 bases from J, the junction contained 4 bases not matched to a gene. Germline V gives CDR1 SGHVS, CDR2 FQNEAQ. CDR3 size: 12 residues. In nucleotides, the CDR3 is TGTGCCAGCAGCGACAGGGGGAATAAAGCTTTCTTT. It yields the protein CASSDRGNKAFF. The whole variable domain, remainder taken from reference TRBV7-8 and TRBJ1-1, is GAGVSQSPRYKVAKRGQDVALRCDPISGHVSLFWYQQALGQGPEFLTYFQNEAQLDKSGLPSDRFFAERPEGSVSTLKIQRTQQEDSAVYLCASSDRGNKAFFGQGTRLTVV.

In this sample, this clone turned up a few times. The chain links TRBV4-1 to TRBJ2-2; the match to TRBD2 covers 14 bases. J was trimmed by 7 bases and V by 4 bases; bases with no gene match: 5. The CDR3 runs 16 residues. Germline V lookup: CDR1 MGHRA, CDR2 YSYEKL. The CDR3 DNA reads as TGCGCCAGCAGCCTCGGGACTAGCGGGAGTGACGGGGAGCTGTTTTTT. It codes for CASSLGTSGSDGELFF.

The CDR3 DNA sequence: TGTGCCAGCAGCCAACAAAAGACCCAGTACTTC. Translating gives CASSQQKTQYF. The chain recombines TRBV3-1 (or the pseudogene TRBV3-2) with TRBJ2-5; unclear D gene. The CDR3 contains 11 residues. With 2 bases removed from V and 6 bases from J, the gap between germline ends came to 4 bases. CDR1 and CDR2 (germline): LGHDT, YNNKEL (reference sequence).

The rearrangement joins TRBV19 to TRBJ2-7; TRBD1 aligns across 8 bases. CDR1 is LNHDA and CDR2 is SQIVND in the germline V gene (reference sequence). This CDR3 spans 16 amino acids. Trimming cost V 4 bases and J 6 bases; bases outside gene matches: 14. Written as DNA, the CDR3 is TGTGCCAGTAGTACCCTGGACAGGGCGTTCCAGAGCGAGCAGTACTTC. Amino acids: CASSTLDRAFQSEQYF.

The V and J genes are TRBV5-1 and TRBJ2-3; the match to TRBD2 covers 9 bases. CDR3 size: 18 residues. Looked up from germline, CDR1 is SGHRS and CDR2 is YFSETQ. J was trimmed by 3 bases and V by 4 bases; bases with no gene match: 15. CDR3 protein: CASSRGLAGLPRTDTQYF. CDR3 coding DNA: TGCGCCAGCAGCCGGGGCCTAGCGGGACTTCCCAGGACAGATACGCAGTATTTT.

This clone was found a few times. The chain uses TRBV7-8 and TRBJ2-7; the match to TRBD1 covers 8 bases. Germline loops: CDR1 SGHVS, CDR2 FQNEAQ. This CDR3 has 16 amino acids. The V gene end was trimmed by 3 bases and the J gene end by 3 bases; junction bases not matched to a gene: 10. The CDR3 DNA is TGTGCCAGCAGCTTTTCAGAGACAGGGGAGTTCTACGAGCAGTACTTC. It codes for CASSFSETGEFYEQYF.

This clone was observed once. V is TRBV18 and J is TRBJ1-4, with a weak D call TRBD1 (6 bases). The CDR3 sequence is 15 residues long. Per the germline V gene, CDR1 is KGHSH and CDR2 is LQKENI. V was cut by 3 bases and J by 5 bases, with 13 bases left in between. The CDR3 DNA follows: TGTGCCAGCTCACCCTTGGACAGACCGAATGAAAAACTGTTTTTT. This encodes CASSPLDRPNEKLFF.

The CDR3 reads CASSGAVNQPQHF. In DNA, the CDR3 is TGTGCCAGCAGTGGGGCAGTCAATCAGCCCCAGCATTTT. This chain connects TRBV27 to TRBJ1-5; D perhaps matches TRBD1 (5 bases). Germline V gives CDR1 MNHEY, CDR2 SMNVEV (reference sequence). V lost 5 bases and J lost 3, with 8 bases in between. CDR3 length: 13 residues.

The genes are TRBV6-5 and TRBJ1-1; D might be TRBD1 (5 bases). Germline-derived CDR1 and CDR2 are MNHEY and SVGAGI. Trimming left V 7 bases short and J 5 bases short, with 14 bases between. The CDR3 is made up of 13 amino acids. The CDR3 sequence: CASKKGRKTEAFF. The DNA of the CDR3 is TGTGCCAGCAAAAAGGGGCGTAAGACTGAAGCTTTCTTT.

The chain is built from TRBV6-5 and TRBJ1-3, with D possibly being TRBD1 (5 bases). The CDR3 runs to 13 residues. In germline, CDR1 is MNHEY, CDR2 SVGAGI. V lost 5 bases and J lost 3, with 8 bases in between. CDR3 DNA: TGTGCCAGCAGTCCAGGGTATGGAAACACCATATATTTT. Protein sequence: CASSPGYGNTIYF.

The V call is TRBV20-1, the J call TRBJ2-1, with D unclear. The CDR3 length is 9 residues. Germline assignment: CDR1 DFQATT and CDR2 SNEGSKA (reference sequence). V was shortened by 8 bases and J by 8 bases, with 7 bases between the two germline ends. In DNA, the CDR3 is TGCAGTTTGGGCGATGAGCAGTTCTTC. Translating gives CSLGDEQFF.

This chain connects TRBV28 to TRBJ2-7; TRBD2 aligns across 10 bases. The trim removed 2 bases at V and 2 bases at J, leaving 3 bases unmatched. Germline assignment: CDR1 MDHEN and CDR2 SYDVKM. The CDR3 spans 15 residues. CDR3 DNA: TGTGCCAGCAGTTTACCCGGACTAGCGGCCTACGAGCAGTACTTC. Its protein product is CASSLPGLAAYEQYF.